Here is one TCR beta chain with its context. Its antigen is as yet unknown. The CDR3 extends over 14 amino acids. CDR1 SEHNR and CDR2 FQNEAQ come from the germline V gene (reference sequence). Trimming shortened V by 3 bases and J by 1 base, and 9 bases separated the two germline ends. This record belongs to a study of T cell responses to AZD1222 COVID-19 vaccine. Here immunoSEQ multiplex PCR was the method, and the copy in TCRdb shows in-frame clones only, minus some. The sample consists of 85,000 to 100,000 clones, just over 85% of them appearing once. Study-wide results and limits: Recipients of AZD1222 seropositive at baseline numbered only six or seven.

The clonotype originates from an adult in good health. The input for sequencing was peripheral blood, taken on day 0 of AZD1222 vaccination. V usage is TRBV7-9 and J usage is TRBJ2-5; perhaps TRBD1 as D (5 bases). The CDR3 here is CASSFQGGQETQYF. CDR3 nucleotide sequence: TGTGCCAGCAGCTTTCAGGGTGGCCAAGAGACCCAGTACTTC. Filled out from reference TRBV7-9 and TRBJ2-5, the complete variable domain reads DTGVSQNPRHKITKRGQNVTFRCDPISEHNRLYWYRQTLGQGPEFLTYFQNEAQLEKSRLLSDRFSAERPKGSFSTLEIQRTEQGDSAMYLCASSFQGGQETQYFGPGTRLLVL.